The 3 T cell receptor beta chains reported below all come from one sample, sequenced in a study of T-cell memory formation after mild COVID-19. MiXCR, applied by TCRdb to the 5' RACE reads, yields one record per CDR3 protein. This sample has 340,000 or so distinct CDR3 sequences, with 10% to 15% found just once. Sequenced sample: PBMCs or a T cell subset sorted from them (not recorded which). The receptors were sampled from a man younger than 35 who had mild COVID-19 (a few samples of this study predate the infection). Cell type and time point are not known.

There are a few counts of this clonotype. This chain joins TRBV12-3 or TRBV12-4 and TRBJ2-3, with 7 bases identical to TRBD2. The CDR3 covers 13 residues. The J segment lost 6 bases and the V segment lost 3 bases, leaving 3 bases of the junction unmatched. The CDR3 loop reads CASSFLAEDTQYF. The CDR3 DNA reads as TGTGCCAGCAGTTTTCTAGCGGAGGATACGCAGTATTTT.

The gene calls are TRBV12-3 or TRBV12-4 and TRBJ2-1, with D unresolved. CDR3 size: 13 residues. The V gene lost 11 bases and the J gene lost 10 bases, with 21 bases spanning the gap. This chain's CDR3 is CAGVRRPEIEQFF. CDR3 coding DNA: TGTGCCGGAGTTAGGCGCCCCGAAATCGAGCAGTTCTTC.

The J gene is TRBJ2-7, the V gene TRBV7-2, with D hard to call. Trimming left V 4 bases short and J 6 bases short, with 46 bases between. This CDR3 spans 24 amino acids. CDR1 is SGHTA and CDR2 is FQGNSA in the germline V gene. CDR3 bases: TGTGCCAGCAGCTCCCGTTTCAGTCCATCTCCGAGCGACCGGTACTCTCGGGTTCATGGCGAGCAGTACTTC. Protein product: CASSSRFSPSPSDRYSRVHGEQYF.